Following are 27 T cell receptor beta chains from one sample sequenced in a study of T and B cells in COVID-19 patients. Multiplex PCR with BIOMED2 TRB-A/B primer pools amplified TRB rearrangements. Each CDR3 protein is one row after TCRdb ran MiXCR on the multiplex PCR reads. The repertoire includes 14,000 to 15,000 distinct CDR3 sequences, roughly 31% of them detected once, and 0.95% to 1.5% sits in the top ten. From blood, about 230-500 ng of genomic DNA served as TRB template. Sequencing input: blood. The origin of the receptors is a human donor who had recovered from COVID-19.

V and J are TRBV7-6 and TRBJ2-7; no definite D call. CDR3 size: 15 residues. Germline values: CDR1 SGHVS, CDR2 FNYEAQ. V lost 6 bases, J lost 3 bases, and 18 bases lay in between. The CDR3 DNA sequence: TGTGCCAGCAGTTCCAGACCGCCCTTTCACTACGAGCAGTACTTC. The encoded protein is CASSSRPPFHYEQYF.

This clonotype was picked up a small number of times. This chain connects TRBV6-5 to TRBJ1-1; unclear D gene. This CDR3 contains 14 residues. The germline V gene has CDR1 MNHEY and CDR2 SVGAGI. Between the trimmed V and J ends, which lost 2 bases and 1 base, there was a span of 8 bases. The CDR3 spells CASSYGLSNTEAFF. Written as DNA, the CDR3 is TGTGCCAGCAGTTACGGTTTGTCGAACACTGAAGCTTTCTTT.

The DNA of the CDR3 is TGTGCCAGCAGTACAACCCCACAGGGACAGGGGGCGCAGACCCAGTACTTC. This codes for CASSTTPQGQGAQTQYF. This rearrangement joins TRBV12-3 or TRBV12-4 to TRBJ2-5; 12 positions match TRBD1. The V and J ends lost 5 bases and 6 bases, in that order; junction bases with no gene match: 13. The CDR3 runs to 17 residues.

The chain carries TRBV5-6 and TRBJ2-7; D is unclear. Germline CDR1 and CDR2: SGHDT and YYEEEE. Trimming shortened V by 2 bases and J by 2 bases, and 11 bases separated the two germline ends. The CDR3 has 14 residues. This chain's CDR3 is CASSFRWQTYEQYF. The CDR3 bases are TGTGCCAGCAGCTTTAGATGGCAGACCTACGAGCAGTACTTC.

The chain links TRBV19 to TRBJ2-3, with TRBD2 matching 11 bases. The length of the CDR3 is 17 residues. The germline gives CDR1 LNHDA, CDR2 SQIVND (reference sequence). The trim removed 5 bases at V and 0 bases at J, leaving 7 bases unmatched. The CDR3 sequence is CASSSSGGSASTDTQYF. Here the CDR3 DNA reads TGTGCCAGTAGTTCTAGCGGGGGGTCTGCTAGCACAGATACGCAGTATTTT.

The rearrangement joins TRBV30 to TRBJ1-6; D is possibly TRBD1 (5 bases). This CDR3 contains 13 residues. Germline CDR1 is GTSNPN and CDR2 is SVGIG (reference sequence). V was cut by 4 bases and J by 5 bases, with 9 bases left in between. The DNA of the CDR3 is TGTGCCTGGAAGAGGGACCATAATTCACCCCTCCACTTT. It encodes CAWKRDHNSPLHF.

This clonotype is medium-sized by share. For the CDR3, the DNA is TGCAGCGGGCAAACTAGCGGGAGCCCCAATGAGCAGTTCTTC. Amino acids: CSGQTSGSPNEQFF. The chain recombines TRBV29-1 with TRBJ2-1; 11 positions match TRBD2. The J segment lost 6 bases and the V segment lost 7 bases, leaving 8 bases of the junction unmatched. This CDR3 is built from 14 residues. The germline CDR1 and CDR2 sequences are SQVTM and ANQGSEA.

This clonotype was seen only once. This chain connects TRBV30 to TRBJ2-1; 8 bases align to TRBD1. This CDR3 comprises 17 residues. J was trimmed by 0 bases and V by 0 bases; bases with no gene match: 7. In germline, CDR1 is GTSNPN, CDR2 SVGIG (reference sequence). Here the CDR3 reads CAWSVPGQASSYNEQFF. CDR3 in DNA: TGTGCCTGGAGTGTACCGGGACAGGCGAGCTCCTACAATGAGCAGTTCTTC. Combining the CDR3 with reference TRBV30 and TRBJ2-1 gives the whole variable domain SQTIHQWPATLVQPVGSPLSLECTVEGTSNPNLYWYRQAAGRGLQLLFYSVGIGQISSEVPQNLSASRPQDRQFILSSKKLLLSDSGFYLCAWSVPGQASSYNEQFFGPGTRLTVL.

The chain uses TRBV19 and TRBJ2-7; 8 bases map to TRBD2. The V gene end was trimmed by 4 bases and the J gene end by 2 bases; junction bases not matched to a gene: 7. This CDR3 has 15 amino acids. The germline gives CDR1 LNHDA, CDR2 SQIVND (reference sequence). Here the CDR3 reads CASSTATGGTYEQYF. For the CDR3, the DNA is TGTGCCAGTAGTACCGCTACGGGGGGGACCTACGAGCAGTACTTC. Drawing the rest from reference TRBV19 and TRBJ2-7, the complete variable domain is DGGITQSPKYLFRKEGQNVTLSCEQNLNHDAMYWYRQDPGQGLRLIYYSQIVNDFQKGDIAEGYSVSREKKESFPLTVTSAQKNPTAFYLCASSTATGGTYEQYFGPGTRLTVT.

V usage is TRBV5-5 and J usage is TRBJ1-5; D is uncertain. The ends were cut back, 0 bases at V and 2 bases at J, with 12 bases in the middle. Looked up from germline, CDR1 is SGHKS and CDR2 is YYEKEE (reference sequence). This CDR3 is built from 16 residues. CDR3 region: CASSLAATNRNQPQHF. The CDR3 DNA reads TGTGCCAGCAGCTTGGCCGCCACCAACCGCAATCAGCCCCAGCATTTT. Looking up the rest from reference TRBV5-5 and TRBJ1-5 gives the full variable domain: DAGVTQSPTHLIKTRGQQVTLRCSPISGHKSVSWYQQVLGQGPQFIFQYYEKEERGRGNFPDRFSARQFPNYSSELNVNALLLGDSALYLCASSLAATNRNQPQHFGDGTRLSIL.

The chain uses TRBV20-1 and TRBJ1-5, with 7 bases lining up with TRBD1. J gave up 6 bases and V 3 bases, and 5 bases lay outside the gene matches. The germline CDR1 and CDR2 sequences are DFQATT and SNEGSKA (reference sequence). The CDR3 length is 13 residues. This chain's CDR3 is CSASRRGGQPQHF. The DNA of the CDR3 is TGCAGTGCTAGCCGCAGGGGGGGTCAGCCCCAGCATTTT.

The rearrangement joins TRBV7-2 to TRBJ2-7; TRBD1 aligns across 9 bases. From germline, CDR1 is SGHTA and CDR2 FQGNSA. The CDR3 runs to 17 residues. J gave up 5 bases and V 5 bases, and 16 bases lay outside the gene matches. As DNA, the CDR3 is TGTGCCAGCAGCCCCGCCTCCGGGACAGGGTCCCCCAACGAGCAGTACTTC. Amino acids: CASSPASGTGSPNEQYF.

The rearrangement joins TRBV12-3 or TRBV12-4 to TRBJ1-2, with 7 positions matching TRBD1. The ends lost 8 bases at V and 8 bases at J; junction bases unmatched: 11. The CDR3 sequence is 13 residues long. The CDR3 bases are TGTGCCAGCGGACCTTTAGACAGGGACGGCTACACCTTC. This codes for CASGPLDRDGYTF.

This clonotype occurred once. A read error may account for a junction end that differs from germline. This chain links TRBV29-1 with TRBJ2-7; D possibly corresponds to TRBD1 (5 bases). From germline, CDR1 is SQVTM and CDR2 ANQGSEA. The CDR3 length is 11 residues. CDR3 in DNA: TGCAGCGTCGGACATCCCTACGAGCGGTACTTC. This gives the protein CSVGHPYERYF.

This clonotype has a handful of counts. V is TRBV18 and J is TRBJ1-2; 7 bases agree with TRBD1. There are 15 residues in the CDR3. After removal of 3 bases from V and 7 bases from J, the junction contained 11 bases not matched to a gene. Germline loops: CDR1 KGHSH, CDR2 LQKENI. The CDR3 sequence: CASSPMGTARGGYTF. CDR3 DNA: TGTGCCAGCTCACCCATGGGGACAGCTAGAGGTGGCTACACCTTC.

This clonotype was seen a handful of times. The chain joins TRBV7-2 to TRBJ2-2, with D unresolved. Trimming pared 2 bases from V and 4 bases from J, leaving 8 bases between. There are 14 residues in the CDR3. Looked up from germline, CDR1 is SGHTA and CDR2 is FQGNSA. CDR3 sequence: CASSLPPITGELFF. In DNA, the CDR3 is TGTGCCAGCAGCTTACCCCCCATCACCGGGGAGCTGTTTTTT.

The chain couples TRBV20-1 to TRBJ2-2, with 8 bases that match TRBD1. Germline V CDR1 and CDR2: DFQATT, SNEGSKA (reference sequence). After removal of 6 bases from V and 4 bases from J, the junction contained 7 bases not matched to a gene. The CDR3 is 14 residues long. The CDR3 spells CSARQGTGTGELFF. CDR3 bases: TGCAGTGCAAGACAGGGGACTGGCACCGGGGAGCTGTTTTTT.

The chain recombines TRBV13 with TRBJ1-4, with D uncertain. The CDR3 spans 14 residues. The ends were cut back, 5 bases at V and 0 bases at J, with 7 bases in the middle. CDR1 and CDR2 (germline): PRHDT, FYEKMQ (reference sequence). The chain's CDR3 is CASSLGATNEKLFF. The DNA for the CDR3 is TGTGCCAGCAGCCTCGGTGCAACTAATGAAAAACTGTTTTTT.

This chain connects TRBV5-6 to TRBJ2-7; D is undetermined. Trimming removed 7 bases from V and 5 bases from J, with 10 bases in between. Per the germline V gene, CDR1 is SGHDT and CDR2 is YYEEEE. CDR3 length equals 11 residues. The CDR3 spells CASHLLHEQYF. CDR3 nucleotide sequence: TGTGCCAGCCATCTCCTCCACGAGCAGTACTTC.

As for this clonotype: A much larger clone differs from this one at a single base, so this may be a read error. The CDR3 loop reads CASSVGLAAEQYF. The CDR3 coding sequence is TGTGCCAGCAGTGTAGGCCTTGCGGCTGAGCAGTACTTC. The chain is built from TRBV6-1 and TRBJ2-1; the D is unclear. TRBJ2-7 matches the DNA end more closely, so the J call is doubtful. Germline V gene lookup returns CDR1 MNHNS and CDR2 SASEGT. This CDR3 contains 13 residues.

This sequence joins TRBV6-2 or TRBV6-3 and TRBJ2-7; no firm D call. The CDR3 consists of 12 residues. V lost 2 bases and J lost 7, with 9 bases in between. The V gene's germline CDR1 is MNHEY and CDR2 SVGEGT. CDR3 sequence reads: CASSYGPLEQYF. For the CDR3, the DNA is TGTGCCAGCAGTTACGGGCCTTTGGAGCAGTACTTC.

The chain combines TRBV6-5 with TRBJ1-2; D not certain. Per the germline V gene, CDR1 is MNHEY and CDR2 is SVGAGI. Trimming removed 7 bases from V and 5 bases from J, with 17 bases in between. The CDR3 sequence is 14 residues long. The CDR3 sequence: CASTPEVVLYGYTF. The CDR3 nucleotides read TGTGCCAGCACCCCCGAGGTTGTCCTATATGGCTACACCTTC.

Notes on this clonotype: Possible read error: a much larger clone is one base away. This rearrangement joins TRBV11-3 to TRBJ1-1; D perhaps matches TRBD1 (5 bases). Per the germline V gene, CDR1 is SGHNT and CDR2 is YENEEA. The CDR3 sequence is 13 residues long. Deletions cut 8 bases from V and 2 bases from J, with 12 bases between. The CDR3 region has the DNA TGTGCCAGCGACAGACAGCTTAACACTGAAGCTTTCTTT. Translated, it gives CASDRQLNTEAFF.

The chain couples TRBV10-1 to TRBJ2-7, with D tentatively TRBD1 or TRBD2 (5 bases each). Germline assignment: CDR1 WNHNN and CDR2 SYGVQD (reference sequence). V was shortened by 0 bases and J by 6 bases, with 12 bases between the two germline ends. The CDR3 consists of 14 residues. For the CDR3, the DNA is TGCGCCAGCAGTGAGTCGGGGCAGGGACGCGAGCAGTACTTC. As protein: CASSESGQGREQYF.

This clonotype was counted a few times. This chain joins TRBV12-3 or TRBV12-4 and TRBJ2-1, with 8 bases aligning to TRBD2. The trim removed 5 bases at V and 10 bases at J, leaving 10 bases unmatched. This CDR3 spans 14 amino acids. The CDR3 sequence: CASSIGPGGREQFF. Written as DNA, the CDR3 is TGTGCCAGCAGTATCGGACCGGGGGGGCGGGAGCAGTTCTTC.

This sequence joins TRBV20-1 and TRBJ2-5, with unresolved D. Germline CDR1 and CDR2: DFQATT and SNEGSKA (reference sequence). The V and J ends lost 1 base and 0 bases respectively, with 12 bases between them. This CDR3 has 15 residues. The DNA for the CDR3 is TGCAGTGCTAGAGTTCCAGGACCTTACCAAGAGACCCAGTACTTC. As protein: CSARVPGPYQETQYF.

This sequence joins TRBV19 and TRBJ1-5, with TRBD1 matching over 7 bases. From germline, CDR1 is LNHDA and CDR2 SQIVND (reference sequence). The CDR3 is 16 amino acids. Trimming at V came to 5 bases and at J to 5 bases, leaving 12 bases not matched to a gene. The CDR3 sequence is CASSGGGGSLYQPQHF. The CDR3 DNA reads TGTGCCAGTAGTGGTGGAGGGGGCAGCCTTTATCAGCCCCAGCATTTT.